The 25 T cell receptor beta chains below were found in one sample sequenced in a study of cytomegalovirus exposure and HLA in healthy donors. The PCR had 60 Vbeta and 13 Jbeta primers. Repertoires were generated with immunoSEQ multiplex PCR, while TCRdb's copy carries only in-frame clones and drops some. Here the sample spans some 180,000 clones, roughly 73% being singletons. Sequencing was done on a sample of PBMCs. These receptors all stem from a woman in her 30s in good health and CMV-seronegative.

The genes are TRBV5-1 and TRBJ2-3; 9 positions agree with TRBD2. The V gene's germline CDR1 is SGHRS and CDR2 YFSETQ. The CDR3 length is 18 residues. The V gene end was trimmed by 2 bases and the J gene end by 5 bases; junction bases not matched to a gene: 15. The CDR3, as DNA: TGCGCCAGCAGCTTCAAGCGGGGGGCCCCGTTTTCGGGAGATACGCAGTATTTT. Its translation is CASSFKRGAPFSGDTQYF.

CDR3: CASTDRSTNEKLFF. The CDR3, as DNA: TGTGCCAGTACCGACAGATCAACTAATGAAAAACTGTTTTTT. The chain joins TRBV19 to TRBJ1-4; D might be TRBD1 (5 bases). The CDR3 is 14 residues long. The germline V gene has CDR1 LNHDA and CDR2 SQIVND (reference sequence). V lost 7 bases and J 0 bases, leaving 9 bases between the germline ends.

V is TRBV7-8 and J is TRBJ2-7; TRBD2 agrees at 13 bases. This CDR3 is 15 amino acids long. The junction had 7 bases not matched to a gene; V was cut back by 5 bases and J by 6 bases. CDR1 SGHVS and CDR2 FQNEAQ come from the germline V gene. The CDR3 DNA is TGTGCCAGCAGCCCGACTCGGACTAGCGGGAGCGAGCAGTACTTC. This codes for CASSPTRTSGSEQYF.

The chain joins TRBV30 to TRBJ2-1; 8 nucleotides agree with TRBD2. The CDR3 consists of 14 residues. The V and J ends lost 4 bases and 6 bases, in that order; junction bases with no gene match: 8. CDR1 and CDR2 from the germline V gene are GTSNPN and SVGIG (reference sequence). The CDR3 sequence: CAWTRRSGSNEQFF. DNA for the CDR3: TGTGCCTGGACTAGGAGGAGCGGGAGCAATGAGCAGTTCTTC.

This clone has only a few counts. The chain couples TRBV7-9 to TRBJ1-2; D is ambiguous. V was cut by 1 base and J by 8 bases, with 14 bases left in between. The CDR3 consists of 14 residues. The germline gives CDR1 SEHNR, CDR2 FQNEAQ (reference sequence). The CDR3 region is CASSLEFGFKGYTF. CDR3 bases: TGTGCCAGCAGCTTAGAGTTCGGTTTCAAAGGCTACACCTTC.

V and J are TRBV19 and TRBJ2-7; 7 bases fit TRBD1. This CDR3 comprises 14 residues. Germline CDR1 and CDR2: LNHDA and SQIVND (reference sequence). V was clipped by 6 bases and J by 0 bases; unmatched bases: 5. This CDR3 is CASRTQGSSYEQYF. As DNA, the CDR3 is TGTGCCAGTAGAACACAGGGGAGCTCCTACGAGCAGTACTTC.

CDR3 sequence: CASSLAQNNEQFF. The DNA of the CDR3 is TGTGCCAGCAGCTTGGCTCAGAACAATGAGCAGTTCTTC. The chain joins TRBV5-4 to TRBJ2-1, with no clear D. The V end lost 0 bases, the J end lost 5 bases, and 6 bases lay between the germline ends. This CDR3 contains 13 residues. The germline V gene encodes CDR1 SGHNT and CDR2 YYREEE (reference sequence).

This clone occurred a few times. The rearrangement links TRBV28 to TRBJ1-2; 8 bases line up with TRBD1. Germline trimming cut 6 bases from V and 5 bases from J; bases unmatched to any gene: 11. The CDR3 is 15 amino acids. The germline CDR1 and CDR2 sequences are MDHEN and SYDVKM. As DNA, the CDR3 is TGTGCCAGCAGAACGCCGGGACAGGTTTGGTATGGCTACACCTTC. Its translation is CASRTPGQVWYGYTF.

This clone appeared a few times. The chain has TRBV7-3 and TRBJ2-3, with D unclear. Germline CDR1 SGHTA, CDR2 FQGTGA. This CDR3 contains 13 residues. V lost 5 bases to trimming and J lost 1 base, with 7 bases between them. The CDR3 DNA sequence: TGTGCCAGCAGCCGGAGCGGCACAGATACGCAGTATTTT. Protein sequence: CASSRSGTDTQYF.

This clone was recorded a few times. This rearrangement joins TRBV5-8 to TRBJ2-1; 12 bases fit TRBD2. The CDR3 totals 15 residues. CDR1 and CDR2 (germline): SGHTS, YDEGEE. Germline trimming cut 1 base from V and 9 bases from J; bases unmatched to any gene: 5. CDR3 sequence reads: CASSLTSGRYGEQFF. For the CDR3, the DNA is TGTGCCAGCAGCTTGACTAGCGGGAGGTACGGTGAGCAGTTCTTC.

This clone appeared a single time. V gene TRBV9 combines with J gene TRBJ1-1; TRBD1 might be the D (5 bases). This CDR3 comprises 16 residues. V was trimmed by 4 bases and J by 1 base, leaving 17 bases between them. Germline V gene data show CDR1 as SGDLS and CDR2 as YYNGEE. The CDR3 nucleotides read TGTGCCAGCAGCCATCCCACGGTCGGGGGGAACACTGAAGCTTTCTTT. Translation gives CASSHPTVGGNTEAFF.

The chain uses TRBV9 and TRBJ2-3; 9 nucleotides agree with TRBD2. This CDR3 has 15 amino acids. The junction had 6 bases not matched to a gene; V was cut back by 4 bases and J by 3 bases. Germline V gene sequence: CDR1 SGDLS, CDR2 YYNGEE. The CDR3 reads CASSLSGRGTDTQYF. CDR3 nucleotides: TGTGCCAGCAGCCTTAGCGGGAGAGGAACAGATACGCAGTATTTT. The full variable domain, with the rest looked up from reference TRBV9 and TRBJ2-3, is DSGVTQTPKHLITATGQRVTLRCSPRSGDLSVYWYQQSLDQGLQFLIQYYNGEERAKGNILERFSAQQFPDLHSELNLSSLELGDSALYFCASSLSGRGTDTQYFGPGTRLTVL.

The DNA of the CDR3 is TGTGCCAGCAGCCTAGGGGGTACAGGGGGCTACACCTTC. As protein: CASSLGGTGGYTF. The chain carries TRBV6-1 and TRBJ1-2; D possibly corresponds to TRBD1 (6 bases). V dropped 6 bases and J dropped 8 bases, with 16 bases sitting between them. CDR3 length equals 13 residues. Germline V gives CDR1 MNHNS, CDR2 SASEGT.

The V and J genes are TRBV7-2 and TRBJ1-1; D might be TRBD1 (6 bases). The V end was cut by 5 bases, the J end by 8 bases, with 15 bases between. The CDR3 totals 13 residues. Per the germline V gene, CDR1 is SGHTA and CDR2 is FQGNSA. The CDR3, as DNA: TGTGCCAGCAGCCCCCAAGGACAGTTAGAAGCTTTCTTT. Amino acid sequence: CASSPQGQLEAFF.

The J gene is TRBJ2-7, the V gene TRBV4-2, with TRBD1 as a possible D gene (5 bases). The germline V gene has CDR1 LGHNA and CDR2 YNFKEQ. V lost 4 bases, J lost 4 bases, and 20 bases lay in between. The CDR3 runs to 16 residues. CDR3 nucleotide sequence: TGTGCCAGCAGCCTGGGGCACAGGACATCGCCGTACGAGCAGTACTTC. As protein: CASSLGHRTSPYEQYF.

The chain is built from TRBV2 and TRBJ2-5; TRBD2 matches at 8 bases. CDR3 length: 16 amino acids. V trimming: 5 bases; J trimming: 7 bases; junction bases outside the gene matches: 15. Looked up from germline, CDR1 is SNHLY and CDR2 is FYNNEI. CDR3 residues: CASSSSGRGAGGTQYF. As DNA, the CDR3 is TGTGCCAGCAGTAGCTCGGGGCGGGGGGCCGGGGGGACCCAGTACTTC.

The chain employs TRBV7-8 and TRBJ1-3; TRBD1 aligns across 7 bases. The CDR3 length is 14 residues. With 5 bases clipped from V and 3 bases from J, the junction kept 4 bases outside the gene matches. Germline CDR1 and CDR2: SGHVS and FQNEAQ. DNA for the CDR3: TGTGCCAGCAGCGGCAACAGGGGTGGAAACACCATATATTTT. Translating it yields CASSGNRGGNTIYF.

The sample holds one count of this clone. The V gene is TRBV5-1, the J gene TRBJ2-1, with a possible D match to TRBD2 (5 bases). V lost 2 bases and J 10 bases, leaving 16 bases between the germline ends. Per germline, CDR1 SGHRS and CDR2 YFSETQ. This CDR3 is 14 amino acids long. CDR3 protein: CASSFWESRPEQFF. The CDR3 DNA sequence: TGCGCCAGCAGCTTCTGGGAGTCCAGACCCGAGCAGTTCTTC.

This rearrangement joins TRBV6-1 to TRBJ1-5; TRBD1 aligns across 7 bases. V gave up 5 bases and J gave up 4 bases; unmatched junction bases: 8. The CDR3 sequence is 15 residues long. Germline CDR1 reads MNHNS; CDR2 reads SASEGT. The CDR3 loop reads CASSSDRVGNQPQHF. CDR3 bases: TGTGCCAGCAGTTCCGACAGGGTAGGTAATCAGCCCCAGCATTTT.

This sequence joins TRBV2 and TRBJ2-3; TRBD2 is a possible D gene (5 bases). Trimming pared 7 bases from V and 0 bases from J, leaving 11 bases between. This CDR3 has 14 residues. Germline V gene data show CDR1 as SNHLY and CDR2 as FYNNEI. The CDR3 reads CASKRGGSTDTQYF. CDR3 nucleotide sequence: TGTGCCAGCAAGCGCGGAGGCAGCACAGATACGCAGTATTTT.

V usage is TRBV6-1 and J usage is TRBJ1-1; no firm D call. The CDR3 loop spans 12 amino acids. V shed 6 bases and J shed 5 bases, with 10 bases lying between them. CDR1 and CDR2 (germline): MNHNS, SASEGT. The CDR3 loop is CASRPRQTEAFF. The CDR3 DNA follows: TGTGCCAGCAGGCCACGACAAACTGAAGCTTTCTTT.

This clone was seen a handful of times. The CDR3 nucleotides are TGCGCCAGCAGCCACGTTACCAGGGGATCTGGAAACACCATATATTTT. Translating gives CASSHVTRGSGNTIYF. The V call is TRBV4-1, the J call TRBJ1-3, with TRBD1 as a possible D gene (6 bases). Trimming took 3 bases from V and 1 from J, leaving 13 bases between them. The CDR3 spans 16 residues. CDR1 is MGHRA, CDR2 YSYEKL, per germline.

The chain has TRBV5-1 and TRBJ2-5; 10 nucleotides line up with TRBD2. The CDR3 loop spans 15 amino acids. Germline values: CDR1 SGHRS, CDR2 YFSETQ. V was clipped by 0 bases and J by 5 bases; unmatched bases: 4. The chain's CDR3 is CASSLALAGVETQYF. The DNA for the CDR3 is TGCGCCAGCAGCTTGGCGCTAGCGGGAGTCGAGACCCAGTACTTC.

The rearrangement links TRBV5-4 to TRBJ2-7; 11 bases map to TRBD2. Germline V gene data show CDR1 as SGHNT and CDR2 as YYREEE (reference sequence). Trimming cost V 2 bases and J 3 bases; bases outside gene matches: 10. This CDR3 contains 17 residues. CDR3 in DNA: TGTGCCAGCAGCTTAGAACCGCTAGCGGGGGGAAGCTACGAGCAGTACTTC. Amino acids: CASSLEPLAGGSYEQYF.

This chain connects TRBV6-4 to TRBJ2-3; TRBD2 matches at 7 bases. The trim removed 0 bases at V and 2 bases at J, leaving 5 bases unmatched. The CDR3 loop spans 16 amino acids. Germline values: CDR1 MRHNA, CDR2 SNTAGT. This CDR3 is CASSDSIGGTTDTQYF. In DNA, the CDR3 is TGTGCCAGCAGTGACTCGATCGGGGGGACCACAGATACGCAGTATTTT.